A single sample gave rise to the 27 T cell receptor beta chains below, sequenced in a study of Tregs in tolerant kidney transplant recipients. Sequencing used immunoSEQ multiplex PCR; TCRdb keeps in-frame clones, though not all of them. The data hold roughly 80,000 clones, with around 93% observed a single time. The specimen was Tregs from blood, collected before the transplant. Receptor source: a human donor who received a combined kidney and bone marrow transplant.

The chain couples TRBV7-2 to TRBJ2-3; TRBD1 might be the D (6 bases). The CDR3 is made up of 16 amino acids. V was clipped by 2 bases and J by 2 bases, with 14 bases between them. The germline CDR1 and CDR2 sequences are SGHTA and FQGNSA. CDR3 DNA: TGTGCCAGCAGCTTAAGACAGGCGGATTTCACAGATACGCAGTATTTT. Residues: CASSLRQADFTDTQYF.

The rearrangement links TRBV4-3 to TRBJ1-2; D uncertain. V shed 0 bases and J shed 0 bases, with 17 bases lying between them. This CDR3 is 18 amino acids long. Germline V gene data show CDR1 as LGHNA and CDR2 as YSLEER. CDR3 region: CASSQDPWLGVTNYGYTF. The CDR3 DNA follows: TGCGCCAGCAGCCAAGATCCTTGGCTCGGCGTTACTAACTATGGCTACACCTTC.

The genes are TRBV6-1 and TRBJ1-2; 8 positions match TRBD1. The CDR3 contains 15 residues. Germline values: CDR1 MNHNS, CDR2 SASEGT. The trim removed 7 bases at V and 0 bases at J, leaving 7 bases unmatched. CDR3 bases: TGTGCCAGCATGACAGGGGCCCAAGCTAACTATGGCTACACCTTC. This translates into CASMTGAQANYGYTF.

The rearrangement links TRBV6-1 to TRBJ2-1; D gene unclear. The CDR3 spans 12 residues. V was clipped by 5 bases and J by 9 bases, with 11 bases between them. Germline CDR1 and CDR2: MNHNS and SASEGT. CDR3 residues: CASSLQAAEQFF. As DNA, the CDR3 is TGTGCCAGCAGTCTTCAGGCGGCTGAGCAGTTCTTC.

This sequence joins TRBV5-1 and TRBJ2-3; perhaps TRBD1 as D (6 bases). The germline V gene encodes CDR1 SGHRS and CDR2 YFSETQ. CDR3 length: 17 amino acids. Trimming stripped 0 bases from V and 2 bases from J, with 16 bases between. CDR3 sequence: CASSLGVAGVVTDTQYF. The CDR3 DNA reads TGCGCCAGCAGCTTGGGGGTGGCAGGGGTCGTCACAGATACGCAGTATTTT.

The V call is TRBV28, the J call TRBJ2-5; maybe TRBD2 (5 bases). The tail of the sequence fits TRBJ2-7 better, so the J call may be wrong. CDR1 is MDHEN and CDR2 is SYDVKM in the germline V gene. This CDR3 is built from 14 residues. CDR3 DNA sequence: TGTGCCAGCAGTCCAGCCGCCGGGGTCAACGAGCAGTACTTC. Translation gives CASSPAAGVNEQYF.

CDR3 in amino acids: CASSLDVTVKETQYF. The CDR3 region has the DNA TGCGCCAGCAGCTTGGACGTGACGGTGAAAGAGACCCAGTACTTC. The chain uses TRBV5-1 and TRBJ2-5; D not certain. This CDR3 region has 15 residues. Per germline, CDR1 SGHRS and CDR2 YFSETQ. V was pared by 0 bases and J by 3 bases, with 12 bases between.

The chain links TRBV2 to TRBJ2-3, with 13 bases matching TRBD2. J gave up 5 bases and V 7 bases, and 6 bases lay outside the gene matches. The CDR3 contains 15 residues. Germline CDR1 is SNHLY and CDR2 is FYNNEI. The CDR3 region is CASNRLAGGGDTQYF. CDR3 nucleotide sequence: TGTGCCAGCAACCGACTAGCGGGGGGTGGAGATACGCAGTATTTT.

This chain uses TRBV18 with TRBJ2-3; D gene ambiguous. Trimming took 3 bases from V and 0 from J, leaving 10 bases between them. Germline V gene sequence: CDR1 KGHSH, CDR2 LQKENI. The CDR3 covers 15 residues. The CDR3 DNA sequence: TGTGCCAGCTCACCGCCGGTTGGCAGCACAGATACGCAGTATTTT. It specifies CASSPPVGSTDTQYF.

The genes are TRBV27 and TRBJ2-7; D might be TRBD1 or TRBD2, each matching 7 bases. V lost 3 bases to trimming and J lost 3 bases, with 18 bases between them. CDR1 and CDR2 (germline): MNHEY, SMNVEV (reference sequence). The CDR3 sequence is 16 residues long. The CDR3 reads CASSFGRQGDVYEQYF. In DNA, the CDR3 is TGTGCCAGCAGTTTCGGGAGGCAGGGGGATGTCTACGAGCAGTACTTC.

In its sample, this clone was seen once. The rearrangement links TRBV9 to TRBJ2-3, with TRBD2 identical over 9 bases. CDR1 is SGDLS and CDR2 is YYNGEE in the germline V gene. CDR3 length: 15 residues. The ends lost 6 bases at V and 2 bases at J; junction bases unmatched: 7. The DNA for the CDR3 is TGTGCCAGCACAAAAACTAGCGGGTACACAGATACGCAGTATTTT. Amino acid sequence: CASTKTSGYTDTQYF.

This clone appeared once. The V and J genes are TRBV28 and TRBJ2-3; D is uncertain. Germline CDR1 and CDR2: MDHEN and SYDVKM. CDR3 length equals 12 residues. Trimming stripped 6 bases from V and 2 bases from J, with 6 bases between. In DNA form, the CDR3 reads TGTGCCAGCAGGAAAAACACAGATACGCAGTATTTT. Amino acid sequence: CASRKNTDTQYF.

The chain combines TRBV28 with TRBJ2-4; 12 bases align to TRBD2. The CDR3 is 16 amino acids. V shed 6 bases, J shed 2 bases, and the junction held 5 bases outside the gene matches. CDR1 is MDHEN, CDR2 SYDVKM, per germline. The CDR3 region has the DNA TGTGCCAGCAGCACTCTAGCGGGAGGGTCCAAAAACATTCAGTACTTC. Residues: CASSTLAGGSKNIQYF.

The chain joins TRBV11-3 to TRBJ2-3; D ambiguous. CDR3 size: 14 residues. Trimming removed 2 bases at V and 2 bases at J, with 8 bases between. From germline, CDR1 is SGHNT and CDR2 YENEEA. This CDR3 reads CASSLTANTDTQYF. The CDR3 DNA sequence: TGTGCCAGCAGCTTAACAGCCAACACAGATACGCAGTATTTT.

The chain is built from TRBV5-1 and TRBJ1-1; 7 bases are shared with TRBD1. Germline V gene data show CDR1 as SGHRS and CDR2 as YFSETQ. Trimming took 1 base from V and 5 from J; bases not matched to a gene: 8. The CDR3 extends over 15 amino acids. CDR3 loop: CASSLRGQELTEAFF. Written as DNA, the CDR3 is TGCGCCAGCAGCTTGAGGGGGCAAGAGCTGACTGAAGCTTTCTTT.

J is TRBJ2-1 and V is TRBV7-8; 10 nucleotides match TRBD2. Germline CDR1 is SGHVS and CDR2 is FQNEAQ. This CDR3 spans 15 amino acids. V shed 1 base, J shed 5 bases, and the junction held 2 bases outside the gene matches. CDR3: CASSLGTSGHNEQFF. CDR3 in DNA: TGTGCCAGCAGCTTAGGGACTAGCGGCCACAATGAGCAGTTCTTC.

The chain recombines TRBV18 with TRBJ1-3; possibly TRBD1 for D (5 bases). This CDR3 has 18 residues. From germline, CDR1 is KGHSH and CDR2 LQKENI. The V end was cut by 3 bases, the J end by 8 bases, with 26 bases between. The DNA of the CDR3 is TGTGCCAGCTCACCGAAGTCCGGGACCCGTTCGGGGATAGACACCATATATTTT. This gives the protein CASSPKSGTRSGIDTIYF.

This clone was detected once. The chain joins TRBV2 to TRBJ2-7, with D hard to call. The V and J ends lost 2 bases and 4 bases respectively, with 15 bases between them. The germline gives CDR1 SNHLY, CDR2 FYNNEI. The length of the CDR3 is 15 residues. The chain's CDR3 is CASSELARVAYEQYF. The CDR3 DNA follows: TGTGCCAGCAGTGAATTGGCTCGGGTAGCTTACGAGCAGTACTTC.

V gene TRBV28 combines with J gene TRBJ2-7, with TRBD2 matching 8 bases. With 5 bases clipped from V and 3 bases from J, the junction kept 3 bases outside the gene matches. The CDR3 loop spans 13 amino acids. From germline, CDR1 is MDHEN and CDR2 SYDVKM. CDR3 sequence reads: CASSRGGNYEQYF. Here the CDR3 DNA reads TGTGCCAGCAGTCGCGGGGGGAACTACGAGCAGTACTTC.

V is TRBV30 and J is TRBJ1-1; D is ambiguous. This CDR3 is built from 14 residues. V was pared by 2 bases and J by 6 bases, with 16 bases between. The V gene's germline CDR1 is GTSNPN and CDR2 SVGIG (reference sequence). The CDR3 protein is CAWSKPTSGSEAFF. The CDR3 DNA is TGTGCCTGGAGTAAACCCACCTCGGGCTCTGAAGCTTTCTTT.

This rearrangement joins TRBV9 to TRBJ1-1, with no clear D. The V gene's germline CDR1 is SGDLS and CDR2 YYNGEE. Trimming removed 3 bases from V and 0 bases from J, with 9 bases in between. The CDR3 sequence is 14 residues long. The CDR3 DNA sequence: TGTGCCAGCAGCGCACAGCTGTTGAACACTGAAGCTTTCTTT. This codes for CASSAQLLNTEAFF. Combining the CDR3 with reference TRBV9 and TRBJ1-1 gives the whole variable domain DSGVTQTPKHLITATGQRVTLRCSPRSGDLSVYWYQQSLDQGLQFLIQYYNGEERAKGNILERFSAQQFPDLHSELNLSSLELGDSALYFCASSAQLLNTEAFFGQGTRLTVV.

CDR3 in amino acids: CAIRSDREMGNYGYTF. For the CDR3, the DNA is TGTGCCATCAGGTCTGACAGGGAAATGGGGAACTATGGCTACACCTTC. The V and J genes are TRBV10-3 and TRBJ1-2, with 7 bases aligning to TRBD1. Unmatched junction bases numbered 12, after V lost 6 bases and J lost 2 bases. The CDR3 has 16 residues. The germline V gene has CDR1 ENHRY and CDR2 SYGVKD.

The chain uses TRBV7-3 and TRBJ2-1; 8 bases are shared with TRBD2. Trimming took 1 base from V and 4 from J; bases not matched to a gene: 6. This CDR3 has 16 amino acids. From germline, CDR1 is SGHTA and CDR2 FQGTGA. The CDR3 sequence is CASSLIGAGEYNEQFF. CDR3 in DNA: TGTGCCAGCAGCTTAATTGGAGCGGGAGAGTACAATGAGCAGTTCTTC.

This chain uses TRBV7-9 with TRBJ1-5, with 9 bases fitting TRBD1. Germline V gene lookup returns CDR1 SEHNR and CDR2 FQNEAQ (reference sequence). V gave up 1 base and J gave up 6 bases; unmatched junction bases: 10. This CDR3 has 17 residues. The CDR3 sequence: CASSLEVTQGARQPQHF. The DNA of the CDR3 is TGTGCCAGCAGCTTAGAAGTGACACAGGGGGCTCGTCAGCCCCAGCATTTT.

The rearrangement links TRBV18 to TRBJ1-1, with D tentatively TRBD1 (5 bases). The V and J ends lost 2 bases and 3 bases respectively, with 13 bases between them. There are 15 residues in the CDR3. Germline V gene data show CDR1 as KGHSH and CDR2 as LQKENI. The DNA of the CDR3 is TGTGCCAGCTCACCAGCAGGGATCTTGGACACTGAAGCTTTCTTT. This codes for CASSPAGILDTEAFF.

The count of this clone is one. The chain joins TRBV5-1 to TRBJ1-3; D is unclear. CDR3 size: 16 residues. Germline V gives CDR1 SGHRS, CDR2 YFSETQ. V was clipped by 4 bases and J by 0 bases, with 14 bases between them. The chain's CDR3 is CASSTDGASSGNTIYF. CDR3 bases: TGCGCCAGCAGCACTGATGGCGCCTCCTCTGGAAACACCATATATTTT.

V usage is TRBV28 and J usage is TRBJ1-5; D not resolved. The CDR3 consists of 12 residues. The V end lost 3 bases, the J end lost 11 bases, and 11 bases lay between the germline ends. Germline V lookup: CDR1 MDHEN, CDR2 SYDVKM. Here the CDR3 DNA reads TGTGCCAGCAGTTTCGGTGCGGGATCCCAGCATTTT. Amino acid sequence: CASSFGAGSQHF.